This entry lists 2 T cell receptor beta chains sequenced from one sample in a study of prognosis after radiotherapy for stage I lung cancer (dated by TCRdb to the early 2020s). Instrument used: Illumina HiSeq 3000. Two rounds of multiplex PCR were used to amplify the TCR beta CDR3 region from genomic DNA. In the first round of PCR, primers specific to each TRBV and TRBJ gene were used, and the primer sequences are filed in Chinese patent CN105087789A. TCRdb reanalyzed the raw reads on its own, using fastp at Q25 for trimming and MiXCR for clone calling, and kept in-frame beta chains. When rows share a CDR3 protein, they turn into one entry using the most common DNA and genes. This sample comprises some 15,000 distinct CDR3 sequences, just under 30% of them detected only once. The ten largest clones add up to about an eighth of the sample. Source: PBMCs, taken before or after stereotactic body radiation therapy (not recorded which). These receptor sequences come from a donor aged 50 or older with non-small cell lung cancer.

This clonotype showed up many times. One base away lies a much larger clone, so this may be a sequencing read error. The chain is built from TRBV27 and TRBJ2-1, with D tentatively TRBD2 (6 bases). Germline V gene lookup returns CDR1 MNHEY and CDR2 SMNVEV (reference sequence). With 5 bases removed from V and 0 bases from J, the gap between germline ends came to 14 bases. The CDR3 sequence is 16 residues long. CDR3 amino acids: CASSGPGTHSYNEQFF. CDR3 in DNA: TGTGCCAGCAGTGGACCCGGGACTCACTCCTACAATGAGCAGTTCTTC.

This clonotype is medium-sized by share. The genes are TRBV6-4 and TRBJ2-7, with D possibly being TRBD1 (6 bases). The CDR3 covers 16 residues. The V gene lost 5 bases and the J gene lost 0 bases, with 17 bases spanning the gap. Germline V gene lookup returns CDR1 MRHNA and CDR2 SNTAGT. The CDR3 nucleotides are TGTGCCAGCAGTCGCACTTCGACAGGTAGCTCCTACGAGCAGTACTTC. Its translation is CASSRTSTGSSYEQYF.